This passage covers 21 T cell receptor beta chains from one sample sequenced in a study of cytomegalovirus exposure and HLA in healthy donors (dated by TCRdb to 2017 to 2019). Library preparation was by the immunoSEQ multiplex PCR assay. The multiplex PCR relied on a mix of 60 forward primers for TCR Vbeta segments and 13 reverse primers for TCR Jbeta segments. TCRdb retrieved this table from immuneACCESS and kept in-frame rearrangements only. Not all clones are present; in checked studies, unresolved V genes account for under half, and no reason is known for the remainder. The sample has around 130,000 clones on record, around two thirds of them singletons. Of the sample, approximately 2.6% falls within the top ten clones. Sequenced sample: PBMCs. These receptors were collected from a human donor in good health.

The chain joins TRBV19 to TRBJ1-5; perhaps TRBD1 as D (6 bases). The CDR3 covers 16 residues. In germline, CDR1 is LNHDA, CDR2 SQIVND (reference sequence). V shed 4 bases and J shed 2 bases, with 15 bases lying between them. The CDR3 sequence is CASSTGTKVGNQPQHF. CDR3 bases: TGTGCCAGTAGTACCGGGACAAAGGTTGGCAATCAGCCCCAGCATTTT. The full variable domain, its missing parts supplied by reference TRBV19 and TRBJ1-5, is DGGITQSPKYLFRKEGQNVTLSCEQNLNHDAMYWYRQDPGQGLRLIYYSQIVNDFQKGDIAEGYSVSREKKESFPLTVTSAQKNPTAFYLCASSTGTKVGNQPQHFGDGTRLSIL.

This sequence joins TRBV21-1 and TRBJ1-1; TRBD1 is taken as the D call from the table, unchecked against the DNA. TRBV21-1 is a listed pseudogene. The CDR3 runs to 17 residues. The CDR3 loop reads CASSVGDRGLRNTEAFF. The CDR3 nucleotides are TGTGCCAGCAGCGTCGGGGACAGGGGGCTAAGGAACACTGAAGCTTTCTTT.

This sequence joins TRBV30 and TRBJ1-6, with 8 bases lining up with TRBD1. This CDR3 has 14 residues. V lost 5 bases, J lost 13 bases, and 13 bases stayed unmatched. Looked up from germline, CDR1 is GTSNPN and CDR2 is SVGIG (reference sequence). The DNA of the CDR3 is TGTGCCTGGGCTAGCTTGACAGGGGTCAGCCCCCTCCACTTT. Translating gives CAWASLTGVSPLHF.

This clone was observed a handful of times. CDR3 nucleotide sequence: TGTGCCAGCAGTTATGATACAGGGGGCAATCAGCCCCAGCATTTT. Protein: CASSYDTGGNQPQHF. The chain is built from TRBV28 and TRBJ1-5; TRBD1 aligns across 7 bases. The ends lost 4 bases at V and 2 bases at J; junction bases unmatched: 5. Per germline, CDR1 MDHEN and CDR2 SYDVKM. This CDR3 has 15 residues.

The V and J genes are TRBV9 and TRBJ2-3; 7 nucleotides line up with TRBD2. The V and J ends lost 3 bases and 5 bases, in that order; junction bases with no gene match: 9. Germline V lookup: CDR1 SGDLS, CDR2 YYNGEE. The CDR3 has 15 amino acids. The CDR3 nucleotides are TGTGCCAGCAGCGAGGGGACTAAGCGGGTAGATACGCAGTATTTT. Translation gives CASSEGTKRVDTQYF.

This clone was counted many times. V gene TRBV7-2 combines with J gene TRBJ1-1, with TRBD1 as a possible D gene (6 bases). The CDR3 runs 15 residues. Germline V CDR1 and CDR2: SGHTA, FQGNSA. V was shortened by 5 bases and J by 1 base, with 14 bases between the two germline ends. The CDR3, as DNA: TGTGCCAGCAGCCCGTGGGGGCAGCAGAACACTGAAGCTTTCTTT. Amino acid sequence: CASSPWGQQNTEAFF.

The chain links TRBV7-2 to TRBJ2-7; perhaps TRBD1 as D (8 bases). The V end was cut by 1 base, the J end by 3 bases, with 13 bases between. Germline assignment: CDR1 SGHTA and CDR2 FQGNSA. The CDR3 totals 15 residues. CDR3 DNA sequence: TGTGCCAGCAGCTTAGACAGGGGGGGACTCTACGAGCAGTACTTC. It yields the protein CASSLDRGGLYEQYF.

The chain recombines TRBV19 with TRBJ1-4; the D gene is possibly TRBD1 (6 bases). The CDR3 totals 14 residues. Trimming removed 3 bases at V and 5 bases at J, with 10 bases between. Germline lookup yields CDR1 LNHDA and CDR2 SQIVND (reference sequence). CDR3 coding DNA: TGTGCCAGTAGTATCCCAGGGGCCAATGAAAAACTGTTTTTT. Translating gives CASSIPGANEKLFF.

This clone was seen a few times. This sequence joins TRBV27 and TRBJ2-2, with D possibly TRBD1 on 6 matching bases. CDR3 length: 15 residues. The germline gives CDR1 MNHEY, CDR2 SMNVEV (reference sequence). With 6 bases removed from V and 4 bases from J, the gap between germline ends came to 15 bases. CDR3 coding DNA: TGTGCCAGCAGCCCCAGACAGGCTGCCACCGGGGAGCTGTTTTTT. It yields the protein CASSPRQAATGELFF.

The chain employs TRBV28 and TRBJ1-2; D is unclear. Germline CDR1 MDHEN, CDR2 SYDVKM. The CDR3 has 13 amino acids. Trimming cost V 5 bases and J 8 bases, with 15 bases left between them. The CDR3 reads CASSPDPKRGYTF. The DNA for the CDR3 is TGTGCCAGCAGTCCCGACCCGAAGAGGGGCTACACCTTC.

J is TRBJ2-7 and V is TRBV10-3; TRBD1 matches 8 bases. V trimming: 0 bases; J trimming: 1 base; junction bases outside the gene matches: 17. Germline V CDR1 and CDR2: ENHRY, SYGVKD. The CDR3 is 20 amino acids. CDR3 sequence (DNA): TGTGCCATCAGTGAGTCGATTCTCCAGGGGGCGATAATACAATCCTACGAGCAGTACTTC. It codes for CAISESILQGAIIQSYEQYF.

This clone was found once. CDR3 sequence reads: CASGAALAGTGELFF. The DNA for the CDR3 is TGTGCCAGCGGGGCCGCACTAGCGGGCACCGGGGAGCTGTTTTTT. The gene calls are TRBV6-5 and TRBJ2-2; 9 bases fit TRBD2. The germline V gene has CDR1 MNHEY and CDR2 SVGAGI. The J segment lost 4 bases and the V segment lost 8 bases, leaving 8 bases of the junction unmatched. The CDR3 totals 15 residues.

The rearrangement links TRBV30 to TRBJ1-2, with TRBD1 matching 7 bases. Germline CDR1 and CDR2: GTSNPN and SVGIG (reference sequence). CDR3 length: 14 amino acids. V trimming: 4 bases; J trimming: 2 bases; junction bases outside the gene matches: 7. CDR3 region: CAWNVGDSNYGYTF. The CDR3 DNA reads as TGTGCCTGGAATGTAGGGGACAGCAACTATGGCTACACCTTC. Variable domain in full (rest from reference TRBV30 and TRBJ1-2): SQTIHQWPATLVQPVGSPLSLECTVEGTSNPNLYWYRQAAGRGLQLLFYSVGIGQISSEVPQNLSASRPQDRQFILSSKKLLLSDSGFYLCAWNVGDSNYGYTFGSGTRLTVV.

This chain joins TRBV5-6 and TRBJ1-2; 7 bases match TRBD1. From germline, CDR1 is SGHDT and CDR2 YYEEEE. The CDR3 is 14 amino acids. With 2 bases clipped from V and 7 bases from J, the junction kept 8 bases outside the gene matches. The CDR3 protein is CASSLGGGAGGYTF. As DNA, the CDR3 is TGTGCCAGCAGCTTAGGAGGGGGCGCGGGTGGCTACACCTTC.

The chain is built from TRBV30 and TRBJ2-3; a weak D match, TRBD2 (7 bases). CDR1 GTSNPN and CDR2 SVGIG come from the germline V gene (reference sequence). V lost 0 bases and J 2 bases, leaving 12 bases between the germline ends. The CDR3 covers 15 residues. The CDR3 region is CAWSVGGGFTDTQYF. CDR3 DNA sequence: TGTGCCTGGAGTGTAGGGGGAGGGTTCACAGATACGCAGTATTTT.

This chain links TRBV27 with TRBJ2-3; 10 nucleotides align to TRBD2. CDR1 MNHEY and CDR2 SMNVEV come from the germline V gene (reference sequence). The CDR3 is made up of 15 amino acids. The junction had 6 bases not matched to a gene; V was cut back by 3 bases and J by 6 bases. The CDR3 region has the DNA TGTGCCAGCAGTTTTCGCACTAGCGGGGTGGATACGCAGTATTTT. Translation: CASSFRTSGVDTQYF.

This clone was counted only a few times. CDR3: CASSGRQGSLNQPQHF. The DNA for the CDR3 is TGTGCCAGCAGTGGAAGACAGGGATCCCTGAATCAGCCCCAGCATTTT. The chain carries TRBV6-1 and TRBJ1-5, with 7 positions matching TRBD1. CDR3 length equals 16 residues. The J segment lost 4 bases and the V segment lost 4 bases, leaving 10 bases of the junction unmatched. CDR1 and CDR2 (germline): MNHNS, SASEGT.

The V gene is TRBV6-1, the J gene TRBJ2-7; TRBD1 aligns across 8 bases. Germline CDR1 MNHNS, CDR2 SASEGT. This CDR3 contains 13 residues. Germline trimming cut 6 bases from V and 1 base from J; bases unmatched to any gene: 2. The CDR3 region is CASRWDRSYEQYF. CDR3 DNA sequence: TGTGCCAGCAGATGGGACAGGTCCTACGAGCAGTACTTC.

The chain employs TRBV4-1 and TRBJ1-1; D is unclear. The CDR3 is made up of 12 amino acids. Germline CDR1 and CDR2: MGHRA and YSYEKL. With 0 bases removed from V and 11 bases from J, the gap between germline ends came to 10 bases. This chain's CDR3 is CASSQEGSGAFF. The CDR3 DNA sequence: TGCGCCAGCAGCCAAGAGGGGTCGGGGGCTTTCTTT.

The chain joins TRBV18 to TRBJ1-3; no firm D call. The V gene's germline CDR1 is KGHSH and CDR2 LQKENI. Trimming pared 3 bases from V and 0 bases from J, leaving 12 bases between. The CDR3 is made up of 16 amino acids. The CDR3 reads CASSPGQEGSGNTIYF. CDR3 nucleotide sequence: TGTGCCAGCTCACCGGGTCAAGAGGGCTCTGGAAACACCATATATTTT.

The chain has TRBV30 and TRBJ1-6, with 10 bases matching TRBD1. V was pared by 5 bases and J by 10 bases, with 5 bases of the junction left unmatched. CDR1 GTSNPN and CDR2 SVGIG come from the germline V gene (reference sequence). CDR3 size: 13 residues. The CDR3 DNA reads TGTGCCTGGGGGGGGACAGGGGCCTCACCCCTCCACTTT. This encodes CAWGGTGASPLHF.